This TCR beta chain is drawn from a study of blood T cell repertoires in COVID-19. The wider study: The United States, Italy and Spain provided the acute and convalescent COVID-19 samples. The analysed material was cDNA or gDNA that came from T cells, B-cell-depleted T cells, or PBMCs.

In the authors' methods: The authors estimated nucleated cell counts from reference gene primer amplification. Method: immunoSEQ multiplex PCR; TCRdb's copy keeps in-frame clones and lacks some. The V and J calls and clone size come from that table; D and trimming were worked out from the DNA. The sample holds roughly 300,000 clones, approximately 85% seen once. Germline V gene sequence: CDR1 MGHDK, CDR2 SYGVNS. There are 14 residues in the CDR3. V lost 5 bases and J lost 7, with 14 bases in between. Only one count was recorded for this clone. This receptor was obtained from a human donor in a cohort sampled during active COVID-19. The gene calls are TRBV25-1 and TRBJ1-4; unclear D gene. Source material: peripheral blood. The CDR3 DNA is TGTGCCAGCAGTAGTCCGGGGAAGAGTGAAAAACTGTTTTTT. This sequence encodes CASSSPGKSEKLFF.